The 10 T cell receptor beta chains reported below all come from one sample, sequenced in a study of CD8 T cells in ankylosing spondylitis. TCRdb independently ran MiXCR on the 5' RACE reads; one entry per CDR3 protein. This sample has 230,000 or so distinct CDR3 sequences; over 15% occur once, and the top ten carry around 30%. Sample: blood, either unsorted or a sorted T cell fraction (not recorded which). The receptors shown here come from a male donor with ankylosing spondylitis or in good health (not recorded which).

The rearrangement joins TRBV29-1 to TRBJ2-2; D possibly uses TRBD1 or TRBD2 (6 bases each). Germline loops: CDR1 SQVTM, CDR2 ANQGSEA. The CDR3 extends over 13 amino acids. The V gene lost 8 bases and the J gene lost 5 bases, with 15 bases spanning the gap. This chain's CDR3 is CSTQRGLTGELFF. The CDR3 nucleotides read TGCAGCACCCAACGGGGGCTGACCGGGGAGCTGTTTTTT.

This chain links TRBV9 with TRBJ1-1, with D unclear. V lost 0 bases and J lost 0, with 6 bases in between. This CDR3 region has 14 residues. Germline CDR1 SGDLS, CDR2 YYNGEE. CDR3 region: CASSVADMNTEAFF. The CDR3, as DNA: TGTGCCAGCAGCGTAGCCGATATGAACACTGAAGCTTTCTTT.

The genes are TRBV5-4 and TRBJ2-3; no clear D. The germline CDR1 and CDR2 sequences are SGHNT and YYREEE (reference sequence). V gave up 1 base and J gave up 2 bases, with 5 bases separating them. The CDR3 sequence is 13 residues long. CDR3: CASSLWATDTQYF. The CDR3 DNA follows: TGTGCCAGCAGCTTGTGGGCCACAGATACGCAGTATTTT.

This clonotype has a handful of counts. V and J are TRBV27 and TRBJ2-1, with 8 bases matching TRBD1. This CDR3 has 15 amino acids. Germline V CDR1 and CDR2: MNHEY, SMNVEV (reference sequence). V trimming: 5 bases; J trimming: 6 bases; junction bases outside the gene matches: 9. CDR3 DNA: TGTGCCAGCAGTGAGCCCAGGGGGCTAGTCAATGAGCAGTTCTTC. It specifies CASSEPRGLVNEQFF.

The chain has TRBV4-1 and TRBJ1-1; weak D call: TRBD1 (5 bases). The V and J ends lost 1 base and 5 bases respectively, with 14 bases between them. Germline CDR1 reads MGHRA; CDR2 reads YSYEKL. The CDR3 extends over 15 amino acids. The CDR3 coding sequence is TGCGCCAGCAGCCAAGCGGGACTGCGGGGTACTGAAGCTTTCTTT. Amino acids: CASSQAGLRGTEAFF.

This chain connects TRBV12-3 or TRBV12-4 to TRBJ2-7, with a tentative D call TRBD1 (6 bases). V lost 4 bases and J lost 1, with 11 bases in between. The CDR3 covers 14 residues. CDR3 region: CASSWGTLSYEQYF. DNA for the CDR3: TGTGCCAGCAGTTGGGGGACACTTTCCTACGAGCAGTACTTC.

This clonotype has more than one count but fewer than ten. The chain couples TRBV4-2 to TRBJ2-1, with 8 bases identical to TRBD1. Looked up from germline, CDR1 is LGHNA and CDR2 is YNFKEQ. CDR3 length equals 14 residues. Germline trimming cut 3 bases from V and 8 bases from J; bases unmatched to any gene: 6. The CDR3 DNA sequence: TGTGCCAGCAGCCAGAGGACAGGGTTTGATGAGCAGTTCTTC. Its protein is CASSQRTGFDEQFF.

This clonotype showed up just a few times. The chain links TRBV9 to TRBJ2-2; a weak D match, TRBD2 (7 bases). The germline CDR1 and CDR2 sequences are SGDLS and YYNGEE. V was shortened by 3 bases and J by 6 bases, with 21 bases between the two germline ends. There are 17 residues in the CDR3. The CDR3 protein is CASSEGSGGAFAGELFF. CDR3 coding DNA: TGTGCCAGCAGCGAGGGGTCTGGGGGGGCCTTCGCCGGGGAGCTGTTTTTT.

The CDR3 region is CSAPRDRGYTF. For the CDR3, the DNA is TGCAGTGCCCCCCGGGACCGAGGCTACACCTTC. The chain joins TRBV20-1 to TRBJ1-2; TRBD1 is a possible D gene (5 bases). The germline V gene encodes CDR1 DFQATT and CDR2 SNEGSKA (reference sequence). With 6 bases removed from V and 8 bases from J, the gap between germline ends came to 13 bases. The CDR3 covers 11 residues.

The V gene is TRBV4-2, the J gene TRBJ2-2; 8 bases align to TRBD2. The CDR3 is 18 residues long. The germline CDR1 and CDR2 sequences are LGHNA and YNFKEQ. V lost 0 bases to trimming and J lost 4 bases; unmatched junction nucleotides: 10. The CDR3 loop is CASSQDQVGLAGTGELFF. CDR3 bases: TGTGCCAGCAGCCAAGATCAGGTCGGGCTAGCGGGCACCGGGGAGCTGTTTTTT.